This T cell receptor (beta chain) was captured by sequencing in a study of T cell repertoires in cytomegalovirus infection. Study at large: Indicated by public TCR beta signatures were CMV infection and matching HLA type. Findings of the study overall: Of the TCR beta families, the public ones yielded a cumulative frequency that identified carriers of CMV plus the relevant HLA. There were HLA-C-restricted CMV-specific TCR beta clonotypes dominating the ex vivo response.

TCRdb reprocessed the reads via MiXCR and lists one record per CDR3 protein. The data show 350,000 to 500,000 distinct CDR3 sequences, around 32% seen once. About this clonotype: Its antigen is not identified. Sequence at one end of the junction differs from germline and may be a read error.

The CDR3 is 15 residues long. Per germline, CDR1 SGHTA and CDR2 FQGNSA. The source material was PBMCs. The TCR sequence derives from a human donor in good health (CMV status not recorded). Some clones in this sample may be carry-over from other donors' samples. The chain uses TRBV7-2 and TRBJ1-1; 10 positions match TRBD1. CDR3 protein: CASSSGTGVRNEAFF. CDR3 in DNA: TGTGCCAGCAGCTCTGGGACAGGGGTCAGGAATGAAGCGTTCTTT.